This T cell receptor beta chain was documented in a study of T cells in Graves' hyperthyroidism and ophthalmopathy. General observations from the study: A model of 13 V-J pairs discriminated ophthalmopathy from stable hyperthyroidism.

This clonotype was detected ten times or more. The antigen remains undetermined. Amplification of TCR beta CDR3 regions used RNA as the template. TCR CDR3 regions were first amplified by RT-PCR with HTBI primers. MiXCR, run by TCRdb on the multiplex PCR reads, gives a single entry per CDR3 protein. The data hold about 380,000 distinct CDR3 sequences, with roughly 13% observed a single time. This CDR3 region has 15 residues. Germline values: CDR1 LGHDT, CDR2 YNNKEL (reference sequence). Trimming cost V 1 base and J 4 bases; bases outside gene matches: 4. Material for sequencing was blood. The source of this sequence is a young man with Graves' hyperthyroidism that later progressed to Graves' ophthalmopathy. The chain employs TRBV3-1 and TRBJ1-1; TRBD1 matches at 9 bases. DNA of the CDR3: TGTGCCAGCAGCCAAGCCACAGGGGGCGGCACTGAAGCTTTCTTT. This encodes CASSQATGGGTEAFF. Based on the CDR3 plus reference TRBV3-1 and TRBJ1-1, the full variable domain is DTAVSQTPKYLVTQMGNDKSIKCEQNLGHDTMYWYKQDSKKFLKIMFSYNNKELIINETVPNRFSPKSPDKAHLNLHINSLELGDSAVYFCASSQATGGGTEAFFGQGTRLTVV.